This entry describes one T cell receptor (beta chain). Its antigen is not known. Looked up from germline, CDR1 is SGHNT and CDR2 is YYREEE (reference sequence). The CDR3 has 16 amino acids. The V gene lost 0 bases and the J gene lost 0 bases, with 11 bases spanning the gap. In the PCR, 60 Vbeta and 13 Jbeta primers were used. Libraries were prepared by immunoSEQ multiplex PCR; TCRdb keeps only in-frame clonotypes and omits some of them. Listed are tens of thousands of clones; 0.58% falls within the top ten. The entry originates in a study of cytomegalovirus exposure and HLA in healthy donors. Regarding the study as a whole: Later analysis identified a missense DCLRE1C variant that was linked to TCR beta V- and J-gene trimming. Through in vitro validation, a few CMV-associated chains were shown to be specific for CMV antigens. Relative to equally common others, HLA-associated TCR beta chains showed greater clonal expansion in a later analysis.

The TCR comes from a man between 50 and 59 years old in good health and CMV-seronegative. The sequencing sample was made of PBMCs. This chain joins TRBV5-4 and TRBJ2-3; D is unresolved. The chain's CDR3 is CASSLDGRSSTDTQYF. DNA of the CDR3: TGTGCCAGCAGCTTGGACGGCAGGTCAAGCACAGATACGCAGTATTTT.